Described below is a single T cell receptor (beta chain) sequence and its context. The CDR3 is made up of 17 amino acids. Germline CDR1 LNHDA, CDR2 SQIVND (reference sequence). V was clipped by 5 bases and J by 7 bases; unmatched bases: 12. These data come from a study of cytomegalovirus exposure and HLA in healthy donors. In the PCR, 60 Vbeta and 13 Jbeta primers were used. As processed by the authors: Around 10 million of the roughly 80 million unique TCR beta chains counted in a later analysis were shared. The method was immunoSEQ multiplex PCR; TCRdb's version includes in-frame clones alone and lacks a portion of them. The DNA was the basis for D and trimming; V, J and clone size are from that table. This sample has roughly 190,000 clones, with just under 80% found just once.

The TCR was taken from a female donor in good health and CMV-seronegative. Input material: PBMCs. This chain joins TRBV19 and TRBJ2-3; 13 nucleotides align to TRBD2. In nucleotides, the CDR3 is TGTGCCAGTAGTCGGTCCGGGACTAGCGGGATCGTAAATACGCAGTATTTT. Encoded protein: CASSRSGTSGIVNTQYF. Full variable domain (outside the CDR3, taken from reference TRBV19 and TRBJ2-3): DGGITQSPKYLFRKEGQNVTLSCEQNLNHDAMYWYRQDPGQGLRLIYYSQIVNDFQKGDIAEGYSVSREKKESFPLTVTSAQKNPTAFYLCASSRSGTSGIVNTQYFGPGTRLTVL.